This TCR beta chain was profiled in a study of CD8 T cells in ankylosing spondylitis. Study conclusions and caveats: Before this, some motif variants had been reported in reactive arthritis synovial fluid and blood. Matched ankylosing spondylitis synovial fluid reportedly showed significant enrichment of disease-linked clones. In ankylosing spondylitis blood, a motif of seven or eight highly homologous TCR beta variants appeared characteristic.

The CDR3 is 20 amino acids. From germline, CDR1 is MDHEN and CDR2 SYDVKM. The germline V and J ends were trimmed by 5 bases and 0 bases, with 25 bases remaining between them. Quantitative barcoded 5'-RACE was used to prepare TCR beta libraries. TCRdb called the 5' RACE reads again in MiXCR, with one record for every CDR3 protein. The sample yields 230,000 or so distinct CDR3 sequences, 24% seen once. This clonotype was recorded at least ten times. Its antigen is unidentified. The receptor was isolated from a male donor with ankylosing spondylitis or in good health (not recorded which). J is TRBJ2-2 and V is TRBV28; D is possibly TRBD1 or TRBD2 (5 bases each). The source material was blood, either unsorted or a sorted T cell fraction (not recorded which). The CDR3 coding sequence is TGTGCCAGCAGTCCTTACCTATCCGGGACCGGTTACGCGAACACCGGGGAGCTGTTTTTT. Its translation: CASSPYLSGTGYANTGELFF.